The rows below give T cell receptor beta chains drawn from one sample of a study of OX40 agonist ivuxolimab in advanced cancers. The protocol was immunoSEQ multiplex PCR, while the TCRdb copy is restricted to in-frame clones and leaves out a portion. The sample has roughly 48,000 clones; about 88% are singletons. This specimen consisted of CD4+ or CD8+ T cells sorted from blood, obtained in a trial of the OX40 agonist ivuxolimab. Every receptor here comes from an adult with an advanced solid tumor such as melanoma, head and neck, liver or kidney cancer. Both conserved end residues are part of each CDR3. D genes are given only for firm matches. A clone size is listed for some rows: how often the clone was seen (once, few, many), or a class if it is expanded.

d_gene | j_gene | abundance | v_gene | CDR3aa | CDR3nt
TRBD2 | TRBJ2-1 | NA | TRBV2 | CASSFVPREFDEQFF | TGTGCCAGCAGTTTTGTTCCGCGGGAGTTCGATGAGCAGTTCTTC
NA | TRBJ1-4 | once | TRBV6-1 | CASSEQGPGNEKLFF | TGTGCCAGCAGTGAACAGGGACCAGGGAATGAAAAACTGTTTTTT
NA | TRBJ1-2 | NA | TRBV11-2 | CASSAAQGRLGYTF | TGTGCCAGCAGCGCCGCACAGGGTCGTTTGGGCTACACCTTC
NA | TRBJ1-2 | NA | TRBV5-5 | CASSLFANYGYTF | TGTGCCAGCAGCTTGTTCGCTAACTATGGCTACACCTTC
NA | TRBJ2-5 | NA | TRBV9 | CASSVMGQETQYF | TGTGCCAGCAGCGTAATGGGCCAAGAGACCCAGTACTTC
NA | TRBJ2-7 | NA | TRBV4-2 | CASSQDQASNGEQYF | TGTGCCAGCAGCCAAGACCAGGCTAGCAATGGCGAGCAGTACTTC
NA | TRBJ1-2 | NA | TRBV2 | CASSRDQNYGYTF | TGTGCCAGCAGTCGGGACCAAAACTATGGCTACACCTTC
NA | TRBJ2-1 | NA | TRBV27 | CASSFRGRYNEQFF | TGTGCCAGCAGTTTCAGGGGACGATACAATGAGCAGTTCTTC
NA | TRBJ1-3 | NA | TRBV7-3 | CASSLNPAGSGNTIYF | TGTGCCAGCAGCTTAAACCCTGCAGGCTCTGGAAACACCATATATTTT
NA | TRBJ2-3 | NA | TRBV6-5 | CASSYLTGAADTQYF | TGTGCCAGCAGCTACCTAACGGGGGCTGCGGATACGCAGTATTTT
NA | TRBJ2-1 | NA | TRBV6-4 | CASSDSYGVNNEQFF | TGTGCCAGCAGTGACTCCTACGGGGTCAACAATGAGCAGTTCTTC
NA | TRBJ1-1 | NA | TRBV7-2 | CASSYAGVHTEAFF | TGTGCCAGCAGTTACGCGGGGGTTCACACTGAAGCTTTCTTT
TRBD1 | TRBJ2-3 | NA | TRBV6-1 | CASSDQQGLTDTQYF | TGTGCCAGCAGTGATCAACAGGGGCTCACAGATACGCAGTATTTT
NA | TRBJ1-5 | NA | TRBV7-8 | CASSLVEGQPQHF | TGTGCCAGCAGCTTAGTGGAGGGTCAGCCCCAGCATTTT
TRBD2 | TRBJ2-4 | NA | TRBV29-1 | CSARLAGGSLAKNIQYF | TGCAGCGCCAGACTAGCGGGGGGGTCCTTAGCCAAAAACATTCAGTACTTC
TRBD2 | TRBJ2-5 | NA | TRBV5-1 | CASLKAGGTKETQYF | TGCGCCAGCCTTAAAGCGGGGGGCACAAAAGAGACCCAGTACTTC
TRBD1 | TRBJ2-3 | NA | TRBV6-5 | CASRATGVDTQYF | TGTGCCAGCAGGGCGACAGGGGTCGATACGCAGTATTTT
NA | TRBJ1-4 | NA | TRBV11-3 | CASSLGSTGGDEKLFF | TGTGCCAGCAGCTTAGGATCGACAGGAGGGGATGAAAAACTGTTTTTT